These T cell receptor beta chains were read from a single sample in a study of OX40 agonist ivuxolimab in advanced cancers. The method was immunoSEQ multiplex PCR; TCRdb's version includes in-frame clones alone and lacks a portion of them. In the table there are over 55,000 clones, more than 85% of which are singletons. Sequenced here: CD4+ or CD8+ T cells sorted from blood, sampled in a trial of the OX40 agonist ivuxolimab. Every receptor here comes from an adult with an advanced solid tumor such as melanoma, head and neck, liver or kidney cancer. CDR3s include the opening cysteine and the closing phenylalanine or tryptophan. D genes are given only for firm matches. The size of a clone is reported for some rows only, either as once, few or many, or as a class for expanded clones.

d_call: TRBD1
cdr3_length: 13
clone_size: .
v_call: TRBV29-1
j_call: TRBJ2-3
cdr3_aa: CSVDRGRVDTQYF
cdr3_nt: TGCAGCGTTGACAGGGGGCGGGTAGATACGCAGTATTTT

d_call: .
cdr3_length: 17
clone_size: .
v_call: TRBV5-8
j_call: TRBJ1-1
cdr3_aa: CASSSPTGRPMNTEAFF
cdr3_nt: TGTGCCAGCAGCTCCCCCACGGGGAGGCCCATGAACACTGAAGCTTTCTTT

d_call: TRBD2
cdr3_length: 15
clone_size: .
v_call: TRBV7-2
j_call: TRBJ2-7
cdr3_aa: CASSSSSGGAGEQYF
cdr3_nt: TGTGCCAGCAGCTCTTCTAGCGGGGGGGCGGGCGAGCAGTACTTC

d_call: .
cdr3_length: 13
clone_size: .
v_call: TRBV27
j_call: TRBJ2-7
cdr3_aa: CASSFDPYYEQYF
cdr3_nt: TGTGCCAGCAGTTTCGACCCTTACTACGAGCAGTACTTC

d_call: .
cdr3_length: 13
clone_size: .
v_call: TRBV11-3
j_call: TRBJ2-7
cdr3_aa: CASSFRGRGEQYF
cdr3_nt: TGTGCCAGCAGCTTCCGGGGTCGGGGCGAGCAGTACTTC

d_call: .
cdr3_length: 15
clone_size: few
v_call: TRBV5-4
j_call: TRBJ2-7
cdr3_aa: CASSGGFGSNYEQYF
cdr3_nt: TGTGCCAGCAGCGGGGGTTTCGGGAGTAATTACGAGCAGTACTTC

d_call: .
cdr3_length: 13
clone_size: .
v_call: TRBV14
j_call: TRBJ2-1
cdr3_aa: CASSQFPAGEQFF
cdr3_nt: TGTGCCAGCAGCCAATTTCCCGCAGGTGAGCAGTTCTTC

d_call: .
cdr3_length: 12
clone_size: .
v_call: TRBV19
j_call: TRBJ2-5
cdr3_aa: CASTGPQETQYF
cdr3_nt: TGTGCCAGTACAGGACCGCAAGAGACCCAGTACTTC

d_call: .
cdr3_length: 14
clone_size: .
v_call: TRBV7-9
j_call: TRBJ2-1
cdr3_aa: CASSLVSVVDEQFF
cdr3_nt: TGTGCCAGCAGCTTAGTGTCGGTAGTGGATGAGCAGTTCTTC

d_call: .
cdr3_length: 13
clone_size: .
v_call: TRBV19
j_call: TRBJ1-1
cdr3_aa: CASRGVLNTEAFF
cdr3_nt: TGTGCCAGCCGGGGGGTTCTGAACACTGAAGCTTTCTTT

d_call: TRBD2
cdr3_length: 15
clone_size: .
v_call: TRBV6-6
j_call: TRBJ2-7
cdr3_aa: CASSYPLAGDYEQYF
cdr3_nt: TGTGCCAGCAGTTACCCCCTAGCGGGGGATTACGAGCAGTACTTC

d_call: .
cdr3_length: 15
clone_size: .
v_call: TRBV28
j_call: TRBJ1-4
cdr3_aa: CASSSSRMTNEKLFF
cdr3_nt: TGTGCCAGCAGTTCCTCGCGGATGACTAATGAAAAACTGTTTTTT

d_call: .
cdr3_length: 14
clone_size: .
v_call: TRBV27
j_call: TRBJ2-7
cdr3_aa: CASSSGQGVHEQYF
cdr3_nt: TGTGCCAGCAGTTCAGGGCAGGGTGTACACGAGCAGTACTTC

d_call: .
cdr3_length: 14
clone_size: .
v_call: TRBV5-6
j_call: TRBJ1-1
cdr3_aa: CASSLRRRNTEAFF
cdr3_nt: TGTGCCAGCAGCTTGCGGAGAAGGAACACTGAAGCTTTCTTT

d_call: TRBD1
cdr3_length: 14
clone_size: .
v_call: TRBV28
j_call: TRBJ2-1
cdr3_aa: CASTSGTGRREQFF
cdr3_nt: TGTGCCAGCACCTCCGGGACAGGGAGAAGGGAGCAGTTCTTC

d_call: .
cdr3_length: 15
clone_size: once
v_call: TRBV7-6
j_call: TRBJ2-2
cdr3_aa: CASSLISEGAGELFF
cdr3_nt: TGTGCCAGCAGCTTAATCAGCGAAGGGGCCGGGGAGCTGTTTTTT

d_call: .
cdr3_length: 13
clone_size: .
v_call: TRBV5-6
j_call: TRBJ2-5
cdr3_aa: CASSLGGPETQYF
cdr3_nt: TGTGCCAGCAGCTTAGGGGGGCCGGAGACCCAGTACTTC

d_call: .
cdr3_length: 13
clone_size: .
v_call: TRBV19
j_call: TRBJ1-5
cdr3_aa: CASSILTNQPQHF
cdr3_nt: TGTGCCAGTAGTATACTCACGAATCAGCCCCAGCATTTT

d_call: .
cdr3_length: 14
clone_size: few
v_call: TRBV5-6
j_call: TRBJ2-1
cdr3_aa: CASSLTGSYNEQFF
cdr3_nt: TGTGCCAGCAGCTTGACGGGATCCTACAATGAGCAGTTCTTC

d_call: TRBD2
cdr3_length: 15
clone_size: once
v_call: TRBV18
j_call: TRBJ2-1
cdr3_aa: CASSPGTSGINEQFF
cdr3_nt: TGTGCCAGCTCACCCGGGACTAGCGGGATCAATGAGCAGTTCTTC

d_call: .
cdr3_length: 14
clone_size: .
v_call: TRBV11-2
j_call: TRBJ1-1
cdr3_aa: CASSFGGLVTEAFF
cdr3_nt: TGTGCCAGCAGCTTTGGGGGCCTGGTCACTGAAGCTTTCTTT

d_call: .
cdr3_length: 14
clone_size: .
v_call: TRBV29-1
j_call: TRBJ2-7
cdr3_aa: CNPGPPQGSYEQYF
cdr3_nt: TGCAACCCGGGACCCCCGCAGGGGAGTTACGAGCAGTACTTC

d_call: .
cdr3_length: 16
clone_size: .
v_call: TRBV5-1
j_call: TRBJ1-3
cdr3_aa: CASSLDGPGAGNTIYF
cdr3_nt: TGCGCCAGCAGCTTGGATGGGCCCGGGGCTGGAAACACCATATATTTT

d_call: .
cdr3_length: 14
clone_size: .
v_call: TRBV4-2
j_call: TRBJ2-5
cdr3_aa: CASSQADRVETQYF
cdr3_nt: TGTGCCAGCAGCCAAGCGGATAGGGTAGAGACCCAGTACTTC